A single sample is the source of the 2 T cell receptor beta chains below, sequenced in a study of OX40 agonist ivuxolimab in advanced cancers. TCRdb's table, derived via immunoSEQ multiplex PCR, lists solely in-frame clones and lacks some. This table has approximately 70,000 clones, about nine tenths appearing once. This material consisted of CD4+ or CD8+ T cells sorted from blood, taken in a trial of the OX40 agonist ivuxolimab. Receptors were obtained from an adult with an advanced solid tumor such as melanoma, head and neck, liver or kidney cancer.

This clone has a handful of counts. The chain has TRBV18 and TRBJ2-7, with TRBD1 as a possible D gene (5 bases). V was trimmed by 2 bases and J by 3 bases, leaving 11 bases between them. In germline, CDR1 is KGHSH, CDR2 LQKENI. CDR3 length: 14 residues. This CDR3 is CASSPRQGNYEQYF. CDR3 in DNA: TGTGCCAGCTCACCAAGGCAGGGTAACTACGAGCAGTACTTC. The complete variable domain, with remaining parts taken from reference TRBV18 and TRBJ2-7, reads NAGVMQNPRHLVRRRGQEARLRCSPMKGHSHVYWYRQLPEEGLKFMVYLQKENIIDESGMPKERFSAEFPKEGPSILRIQQVVRGDSAAYFCASSPRQGNYEQYFGPGTRLTVT.

V usage is TRBV10-1 and J usage is TRBJ1-2; no definite D call. CDR1 and CDR2 (germline): WNHNN, SYGVQD (reference sequence). Trimming left V 1 base short and J 4 bases short, with 7 bases between. CDR3 length: 13 residues. The CDR3 reads CASSEWQSYGYTF. The CDR3 nucleotides are TGCGCCAGCAGTGAGTGGCAGTCCTATGGCTACACCTTC.